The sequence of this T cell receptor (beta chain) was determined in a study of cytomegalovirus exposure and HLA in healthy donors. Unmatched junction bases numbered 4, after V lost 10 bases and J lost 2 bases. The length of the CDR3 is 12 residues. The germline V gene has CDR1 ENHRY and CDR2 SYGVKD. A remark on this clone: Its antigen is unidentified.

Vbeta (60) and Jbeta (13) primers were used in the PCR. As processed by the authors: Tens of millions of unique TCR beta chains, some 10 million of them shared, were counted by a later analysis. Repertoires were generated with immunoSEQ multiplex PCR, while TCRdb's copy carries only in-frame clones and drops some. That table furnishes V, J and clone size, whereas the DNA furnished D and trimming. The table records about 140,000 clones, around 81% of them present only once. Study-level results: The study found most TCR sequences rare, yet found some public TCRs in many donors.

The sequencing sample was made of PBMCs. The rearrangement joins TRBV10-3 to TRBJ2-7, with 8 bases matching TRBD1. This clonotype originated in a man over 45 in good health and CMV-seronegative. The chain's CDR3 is CATGQGPYEQYF. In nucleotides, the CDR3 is TGTGCCACAGGACAGGGTCCCTACGAGCAGTACTTC.